This TCR beta chain is from a study of blood T cell repertoires in COVID-19. Trimming took 2 bases from V and 3 from J, leaving 11 bases between them. The CDR3 has 14 residues. Germline V gene lookup returns CDR1 MNHNY and CDR2 SVGAGI (reference sequence). Here immunoSEQ multiplex PCR was the method, and the copy in TCRdb shows in-frame clones only, minus some. The sample includes over 250,000 clones, roughly 88% seen only once; the top ten take 11%. The sequenced material came from peripheral blood. This sequence originates from a woman aged 70 to 79 with acute or convalescent COVID-19. The rearrangement uses TRBV6-6 and TRBJ2-7; the D is unclear. This chain's CDR3 is CASSYGGLNYEQYF. The CDR3 DNA follows: TGTGCCAGCAGTTACGGCGGCCTGAACTACGAGCAGTACTTC.